These T cell receptor beta chains were read from a single sample in a study of shared clonotypes between healthy human individuals. Generated by immunoSEQ multiplex PCR, the TCRdb table keeps only in-frame clones and is missing some. This sample yields fewer than 3 million clones, of which around 92% are seen a single time; more than 0.35% belongs to the top ten. The specimen was naive CD4+ T cells from PBMCs. The source of these receptors is a young man in good health. Some clones in this sample may be carry-over from other donors' samples. CDR3s include the opening cysteine and the closing phenylalanine or tryptophan. The order of the fields is D gene, V gene, J gene, clone size, CDR3 DNA, CDR3 protein. A D gene is named only where the DNA matches it firmly. For some rows the clone size is stated as once, few or many, or as a class when expanded; others skip it.

>TRBD2|TRBV7-3|TRBJ2-3|.
TGTGCCAGCAGCACCCGGACTAGCGGGACCGGGGATACGCAGTATTTT
CASSTRTSGTGDTQYF
>.|TRBV4-1|TRBJ2-1|.
TGCGCCAGCAGCCAAGTTAGCACACCTGGCTCCTACAATGAGCAGTTCTTC
CASSQVSTPGSYNEQFF
>.|TRBV5-8|TRBJ1-1|.
TGTGCCAGCAGGTTGACCAGTATCAGCACTGAAGCTTTCTTT
CASRLTSISTEAFF
>TRBD1|TRBV11-3|TRBJ2-7|.
TGTGCCGGCAGCCGGGGACAGGGGAGTAGCGAGCAGTACTTC
CAGSRGQGSSEQYF
>.|TRBV9|TRBJ2-3|.
TGTGCCAGCAGCGGAGGGAGTTACCCCGGCGATACACAGTATTTT
CASSGGSYPGDTQYF
>TRBD1|TRBV18|TRBJ2-2|.
TGTGCCAGCTCTCCCCAGGGGGCGGCGGAAACCGGGGAGCTGTTTTTT
CASSPQGAAETGELFF
>.|TRBV27|TRBJ2-2|few
TGTGCCAGCAGTTTATTAGGGATTGCCACCGGGGAGCTGTTTTTT
CASSLLGIATGELFF
>.|TRBV5-4|TRBJ2-5|.
TGTGCCAGCAGCTTGAATCAGGGAGGCTTTGAGCAGTACTTC
CASSLNQGGFEQYF
>.|TRBV4-1|TRBJ2-2|.
TGCGCCAGCAGCGGTCAAGTAACCGGGGAGCTGTTTTTT
CASSGQVTGELFF
>.|TRBV27|TRBJ2-3|.
TGTGCCAGCAGTTTGTTCGGGAGCACAGATACGCAGTATTTT
CASSLFGSTDTQYF
>TRBD2|TRBV7-2|TRBJ2-5|.
TGTGCCAGCAGCCCACACGGACTAGCGGGAGCGGAGACCCAGTACTTC
CASSPHGLAGAETQYF
>.|TRBV28|TRBJ1-2|.
TGTGCCAGCAGTGCCGGTAAGGGAGTGTACGGCTACACCTTC
CASSAGKGVYGYTF
>TRBD2|TRBV2|TRBJ2-5|.
TGTGCCAGCAGTCTGGGACTAGCGGGAGAAGAAGAGACCCAGTACTTC
CASSLGLAGEEETQYF
>TRBD1|TRBV27|TRBJ2-1|once
TGTGCCAGCAGTTTATCGGGGACAGTAGCGAATGAGCAGTTCTTC
CASSLSGTVANEQFF
>TRBD2|TRBV5-1|TRBJ2-4|.
TGCGCCAGCCGGACTAGCGGAGGTTCGGCCAAAAACATTCAGTACTTC
CASRTSGGSAKNIQYF
>TRBD1|TRBV6-1|TRBJ2-2|.
TGTGCCAGCAGTCAGGACAGGGTAGGCGGGGAGCTGTTTTTT
CASSQDRVGGELFF
>TRBD2|TRBV7-2|TRBJ2-7|.
TGTGCCAGCAGCTTATCTAGCGGGGGTTACGAGCAGTACTTC
CASSLSSGGYEQYF
>.|TRBV5-1|TRBJ2-3|.
TGCGCCAGCAGCAATGGTGGTTCAGGGAACGCAGATACGCAGTATTTT
CASSNGGSGNADTQYF
>.|TRBV28|TRBJ2-7|few
TGTGCCGGCGGTGCGGGCTACGAGCAGTACTTC
CAGGAGYEQYF
>.|TRBV19|TRBJ1-3|.
TGTGCCAGTCGGCGGGGGGATAGTGGAAACACCATATATTTT
CASRRGDSGNTIYF
>.|TRBV7-2|TRBJ1-1|.
TGTGCCAGCAGCTTAGAAGTTAGGTACACTGAAGCTTTCTTT
CASSLEVRYTEAFF
>.|TRBV11-1|TRBJ2-5|once
TGTGCCAGCAGCGTTAGAGTTTCGGTTCTGGAGACCCAGTACTTC
CASSVRVSVLETQYF
>.|TRBV2|TRBJ1-1|.
TGTGCCAGCAGTGAGTCTCTTTCGGGGCGGGGCACTGAAGCTTTCTTT
CASSESLSGRGTEAFF
>TRBD1|TRBV4-3|TRBJ1-6|.
TGCGCCAGCAGCCAAGATGCGGGCAGGGGGCATAATTCACCCCTCCACTTT
CASSQDAGRGHNSPLHF
>.|TRBV5-1|TRBJ2-3|.
TGCGCCAGCAGCTTGGTTGGGGGTGGCACAGATACGCAGTATTTT
CASSLVGGGTDTQYF
>TRBD2|TRBV7-9|TRBJ2-2|.
TGTGCCAGCAGCTCCCTCAGCGGGAGCACCGGGGAGCTGTTTTTT
CASSSLSGSTGELFF
>.|TRBV6-6|TRBJ2-6|.
TGTGCCAGCAGCCCCGCAGCTGCCGGGGCCAACGTCCTGACTTTC
CASSPAAAGANVLTF
>.|TRBV11-2|TRBJ1-1|few
TGTGCCGGACCACAAGGAGAGAACACTGAAGCTTTCTTT
CAGPQGENTEAFF
>TRBD2|TRBV4-1|TRBJ2-1|.
TGCGCCAGCAGCCTTGCAACAGCGGGGGATAGAAGGAATGAGCAGTTCTTC
CASSLATAGDRRNEQFF
>.|TRBV5-1|TRBJ2-2|.
TGCGCCAGCAGCTTGGGGTCTGTTCCCGGGGAGCTGTTTTTT
CASSLGSVPGELFF
>TRBD2|TRBV5-8|TRBJ2-7|once
TGTGCCAGCAGCCCCTTGGGGGGGACCTTGGTCTACGAGCAGTACTTC
CASSPLGGTLVYEQYF
>.|TRBV2|TRBJ1-2|.
TGTGCCACCGGACTGGGGGGCGGCGGCTACACCTTC
CATGLGGGGYTF
>.|TRBV7-6|TRBJ2-6|.
TGTGCCAGCAGCTCGCCAGTAGCCAACGTCCTGACTTTC
CASSSPVANVLTF
>.|TRBV5-6|TRBJ2-7|.
TGTGCCAGCAGACTGACGGGAGCGTACGAGCAGTACTTC
CASRLTGAYEQYF
>.|TRBV11-1|TRBJ2-1|once
TGTGCCAGCCAGTTAGGGAGGTTCTCCTACAATGAGCAGTTCTTC
CASQLGRFSYNEQFF
>TRBD1|TRBV6-6|TRBJ1-3|.
TGTGCCACATGGGACAGGGGCCTTGGAAACACCATATATTTT
CATWDRGLGNTIYF
>TRBD1|TRBV6-1|TRBJ1-2|.
TGTGCCAGCAGTGAAACTGACAGGGTCTATGGCTACACCTTC
CASSETDRVYGYTF
>TRBD1|TRBV7-8|TRBJ2-5|.
TGTGCCAGCAGTGACAGGGGGCGAGAGACCCAGTACTTC
CASSDRGRETQYF
>.|TRBV29-1|TRBJ1-3|.
TGCAGCGCCGCCGGGCAGACTGGAAACACCATATATTTT
CSAAGQTGNTIYF
>.|TRBV11-2|TRBJ2-1|.
TGTGCCAGCAGCTCTCCCCGGACAGACAATGAGCAGTTCTTC
CASSSPRTDNEQFF
>.|TRBV2|TRBJ1-4|.
TGTGCCAGCAGTGAAACCCCCATCCAGGTAGCTGGAAATGAAAAACTGTTTTTT
CASSETPIQVAGNEKLFF
>.|TRBV7-2|TRBJ2-1|.
TGTGCCAGCAGCCCCGAGGGCCCAGCCCTCTCCTACAATGAGCAGTTCTTC
CASSPEGPALSYNEQFF
>.|TRBV11-2|TRBJ2-2|.
TGTGCCAGCAGGCTAGCGTGGAGTGGGACCGGGGAGCTGTTTTTT
CASRLAWSGTGELFF
>TRBD1|TRBV28|TRBJ1-2|.
TGTGCCAGCAGCACCGGGACAGGGACAGTTTTCGATGGCTACACCTTC
CASSTGTGTVFDGYTF
>.|TRBV28|TRBJ2-1|.
TGTGCCAGCAGTTTAAGGCGGCAGGGCTACAATGAGCAGTTCTTC
CASSLRRQGYNEQFF